Listed below are T cell receptor beta chains from one sample, sequenced in a study of metastatic and nonmetastatic thyroid tumors. TCRdb ran MiXCR on the PCR reads. The table lists roughly 40,000 clones, more than 20% of them singletons. Sample: tumor tissue. The receptor set was obtained from a female donor with papillary thyroid cancer or a benign thyroid nodule (not recorded which). Some clones in this sample may be carry-over from other donors' samples. Both conserved end residues are part of each CDR3. D genes are given only for firm matches. Clone size is not always given. Where it is, it says once, few, many or a class for expanded clones.

J,V,length,size,D,CDR3,DNA
TRBJ2-7,TRBV6-1,17,few,TRBD2,CASISALAGGSSYEQYF,TGTGCCAGCATTTCCGCCCTAGCGGGGGGGAGCTCCTACGAGCAGTACTTC
TRBJ2-7,TRBV7-2,14,-,TRBD1,CASSRDRVSNEQYF,TGTGCCAGCTCCCGGGACAGGGTCTCTAACGAGCAGTACTTC
TRBJ2-7,TRBV4-2,18,many,-,CASSQGPVYSAGSYEQYF,TGTGCCAGCAGCCAAGGGCCTGTGTATTCGGCGGGTTCCTACGAGCAGTACTTC
TRBJ2-5,TRBV2,13,-,-,CASSAGLRETQYF,TGTGCCAGCAGCGCCGGACTACGAGAGACCCAGTACTTC
TRBJ2-1,TRBV25-1,12,few,TRBD2,CASRWGGMEQFF,TGTGCCAGCAGGTGGGGGGGTATGGAGCAGTTCTTC
TRBJ2-7,TRBV15,14,-,-,CATSREEDCYEQYF,TGTGCCACCTCCCGTGAGGAAGATTGCTACGAGCAGTACTTC
TRBJ1-2,TRBV5-1,13,-,TRBD1,CASSFDRDYGYTF,TGCGCCAGCAGCTTTGACAGGGACTATGGCTACACCTTC
TRBJ1-2,TRBV28,15,-,TRBD1,CASSDPGQGAEGYTF,TGTGCCAGCAGTGACCCAGGACAGGGGGCGGAAGGCTACACCTTC
TRBJ2-1,TRBV20-1,16,-,TRBD2,CSARPLLAGGYNEQFF,TGCAGTGCTAGACCGTTACTAGCGGGAGGATACAATGAGCAGTTCTTC
TRBJ1-4,TRBV6-1,14,many,-,CASSLGPTNEKLFF,TGTGCCAGCAGTCTAGGGCCAACTAATGAAAAACTGTTTTTT
TRBJ1-2,TRBV3-1,12,many,-,CASSQGANGYTF,TGTGCCAGCAGCCAAGGGGCGAATGGCTACACCTTC
TRBJ2-3,TRBV9,15,many,TRBD2,CASSIGLAATDTQYF,TGTGCCAGCAGCATTGGACTAGCGGCAACAGATACGCAGTATTTT
TRBJ1-2,TRBV12-3/TRBV12-4,15,many,TRBD1,CASSLGTRGLYGYTF,TGTGCCAGCAGTTTAGGCACCAGGGGGCTTTATGGCTACACCTTC
TRBJ1-5,TRBV2,14,many,-,CASSGGLGNQPQHF,TGTGCCAGCAGTGGTGGGCTCGGCAATCAGCCCCAGCATTTT
TRBJ2-7,TRBV6-1,16,many,TRBD2,CASSDSGSGRVYEQYF,TGTGCCAGCAGTGACTCTGGTAGCGGGAGAGTATACGAGCAGTACTTC
TRBJ2-1,TRBV28,17,many,-,CASSPIPGRSSYNEQFF,TGTGCCAGCAGTCCCATCCCGGGACGGAGCTCCTACAATGAGCAGTTCTTC
TRBJ2-5,TRBV28,14,many,-,CASSTPVGSETQYF,TGTGCCAGCAGTACCCCCGTGGGATCCGAGACCCAGTACTTC
TRBJ1-5,TRBV20-1,15,-,TRBD1,CSAKIQGSGNQPQHF,TGCAGTGCTAAGATACAGGGGTCGGGCAATCAGCCCCAGCATTTT
TRBJ2-7,TRBV5-1,16,-,TRBD2,CASSVLTSGRAKEQYF,TGCGCCAGCAGCGTTCTGACTAGCGGGAGGGCCAAAGAGCAGTACTTC
TRBJ2-6,TRBV27,16,many,-,CASSLSPDSGANVLTF,TGTGCCAGCAGTTTATCGCCGGACTCTGGGGCCAACGTCCTGACTTTC
TRBJ2-3,TRBV6-1,15,-,TRBD2,CASTPGLAGTDTQYF,TGTGCCAGCACTCCTGGACTAGCGGGCACAGATACGCAGTATTTT
TRBJ2-7,TRBV27,14,medium-sized,TRBD1,CASSLWTGGYEQYF,TGTGCCAGCAGTTTATGGACAGGGGGCTACGAGCAGTACTTC
TRBJ2-3,TRBV7-2,14,many,-,CASSLALVPDTQYF,TGTGCCAGCAGCTTGGCACTAGTCCCAGATACGCAGTATTTT
TRBJ1-6,TRBV9,18,many,-,CASSVAPGVSGALSPLHF,TGTGCCAGCAGCGTAGCTCCCGGGGTGTCGGGTGCGCTCTCACCCCTCCACTTT
TRBJ2-6,TRBV9,16,many,-,CASSGLTASGANVLTF,TGTGCCAGCAGCGGATTAACAGCCTCTGGGGCCAACGTCCTGACTTTC
TRBJ1-3,TRBV6-1,15,medium-sized,TRBD1,CASTGQGSSGNTIYF,TGTGCCAGCACCGGACAGGGAAGTTCTGGAAACACCATATATTTT
TRBJ2-2,TRBV13,17,-,TRBD1,CASSLSWDRGVTGELFF,TGTGCCAGCAGCCTAAGCTGGGACAGGGGTGTTACCGGGGAGCTGTTTTTT
TRBJ1-5,TRBV19,15,few,-,CASSSAVYSNQPQHF,TGTGCCAGTAGTTCGGCAGTTTATAGCAATCAGCCCCAGCATTTT
TRBJ1-2,TRBV11-3,14,-,-,CASSSSTGYYGYTF,TGTGCCAGCAGCTCCTCGACCGGATACTATGGCTACACCTTC
TRBJ1-6,TRBV5-1,12,-,-,CASSLNDSPLHF,TGCGCCAGCAGCTTGAACGATTCACCCCTCCACTTT
TRBJ1-5,TRBV18,13,few,TRBD1,CASGTGQNQPQHF,TGTGCCAGCGGGACAGGGCAGAATCAGCCCCAGCATTTT
TRBJ2-3,TRBV3-1,14,many,-,CASSQGPSTDTQYF,TGTGCCAGCAGCCAAGGACCGAGCACAGATACGCAGTATTTT
TRBJ2-4,TRBV27,16,many,TRBD1,CASSLGPRDRENIQYF,TGTGCCAGCAGTTTAGGCCCCCGGGACAGGGAAAACATTCAGTACTTC
TRBJ2-7,TRBV27,14,few,TRBD2,CASSGGGSGIEQYF,TGTGCTAGCAGTGGGGGAGGGAGTGGGATCGAGCAGTACTTC
TRBJ1-1,TRBV29-1,18,-,-,CSVEPTVGTGSENTEAFF,TGCAGCGTTGAGCCGACCGTCGGAACAGGGTCGGAGAACACTGAAGCTTTCTTT
TRBJ2-2,TRBV29-1,15,many,-,CSPFWGMVDTGELFF,TGCAGCCCCTTCTGGGGGATGGTTGACACCGGGGAGCTGTTTTTT
TRBJ2-7,TRBV14,15,many,-,CASSHGTTSSYEQYF,TGTGCCAGCAGCCACGGGACAACCAGCTCCTACGAGCAGTACTTC
TRBJ2-1,TRBV10-1,14,few,TRBD1,CASSEGTGAPGQFF,TGCGCCAGCAGTGAGGGGACAGGGGCCCCGGGGCAGTTCTTC
TRBJ1-4,TRBV3-1,13,-,-,CASSQGAREKLFF,TGTGCCAGCAGCCAGGGGGCGCGGGAAAAACTGTTTTTT
TRBJ2-4,TRBV12-3/TRBV12-4,11,many,-,CASRIGDIQHF,TGTGCCAGCCGAATCGGAGACATTCAGCACTTC
TRBJ2-7,TRBV4-1,16,-,TRBD2,CASSQGLASGNAEQYF,TGCGCCAGCAGCCAAGGATTGGCTAGCGGGAATGCCGAGCAGTACTTC
TRBJ1-1,TRBV5-6,16,-,TRBD1,CASSFGPGQGPTEAFF,TGTGCCAGCAGCTTTGGTCCGGGACAGGGGCCCACTGAAGCTTTCTTT
TRBJ1-1,TRBV18,15,-,-,CASSKQGEVSTEAFF,TGTGCCAGCTCAAAACAGGGAGAGGTAAGCACTGAAGCTTTCTTT
TRBJ1-2,TRBV5-8,14,many,-,CASSPGTSTRGYTF,TGTGCCAGCAGCCCCGGGACCTCTACCCGCGGCTACACCTTC
TRBJ2-3,TRBV20-1,13,many,-,CSALNPTTDTQYF,TGCAGTGCTCTTAACCCCACCACAGATACGCAGTATTTT
TRBJ1-3,TRBV10-3,15,many,-,CAMQREAGSGNTIYF,TGTGCCATGCAGCGGGAGGCGGGTTCTGGAAACACCATATATTTT
TRBJ2-5,TRBV6-1,15,many,TRBD1,CASSEDEGAAETQYF,TGTGCCAGCAGTGAAGATGAGGGGGCGGCAGAGACCCAGTACTTC
TRBJ2-3,TRBV7-3,13,many,-,CASSPGLRDTQYF,TGTGCCAGCAGCCCGGGATTAAGGGATACGCAGTATTTT
TRBJ1-2,TRBV5-1,13,few,-,CASSLDGSAGYTF,TGCGCCAGCAGCTTGGATGGGTCTGCAGGCTACACCTTC
TRBJ2-1,TRBV20-1,15,few,TRBD1,CSASRTGGSYNEQFF,TGCAGTGCCAGCAGGACAGGGGGCTCCTACAATGAGCAGTTCTTC
TRBJ1-2,TRBV27,13,few,TRBD1,CASSPRGLDGYTF,TGTGCCAGCAGCCCCAGGGGGCTTGATGGCTACACCTTC
TRBJ1-1,TRBV6-1,14,medium-sized,-,CASSEVIDGLEAFF,TGTGCCAGCAGTGAAGTGATAGACGGATTAGAAGCTTTCTTT
TRBJ1-3,TRBV27,15,many,TRBD1,CASSSLGQGRNTIYF,TGTGCCAGCAGTTCCCTGGGACAGGGCAGAAACACCATATATTTT
TRBJ1-4,TRBV6-1,15,many,TRBD1,CASSSSGTGPEKLFF,TGTGCCAGCAGCTCCTCCGGGACAGGGCCTGAAAAACTGTTTTTT
TRBJ1-1,TRBV20-1,18,-,-,CSARDGLRRGVRRTEAFF,TGCAGTGCTAGAGATGGATTAAGGAGAGGGGTACGTCGCACTGAAGCTTTCTTT
TRBJ1-1,TRBV18,15,many,-,CASSPYNKLDTEAFF,TGTGCCAGCTCACCATATAACAAACTGGACACTGAAGCTTTCTTT
TRBJ2-5,TRBV24-1,16,many,TRBD2,CATSDPGTSAQETQYF,TGTGCCACCAGTGACCCTGGGACTAGCGCCCAAGAGACCCAGTACTTC
TRBJ2-7,TRBV27,16,-,TRBD2,CASSPLGLAYSYEQYF,TGTGCCAGCAGTCCCCTAGGACTAGCGTACTCCTACGAGCAGTACTTC
TRBJ2-5,TRBV6-1,15,few,-,CASSEGKGYQETQYF,TGTGCCAGCAGTGAAGGGAAGGGATACCAAGAGACCCAGTACTTC
TRBJ2-2,TRBV5-1,13,many,-,CASSSGGTGELFF,TGCGCCAGCAGCTCTGGGGGGACAGGGGAGCTGTTTTTT